The entry that follows covers one T cell receptor (beta chain) sequence. What it binds is not known. These data belong to a study of cytomegalovirus exposure and HLA in healthy donors. Study-level points and caveats: For TCR beta chains, V- and J-gene trimming was later linked to a missense DCLRE1C variant.

The germline CDR1 and CDR2 sequences are MDHEN and SYDVKM. The CDR3 extends over 16 amino acids. V gave up 7 bases and J gave up 2 bases, with 20 bases separating them. It was with 60 Vbeta and 13 Jbeta primers that the PCR ran. In the study's own analysis: Later, an analysis found about 83 million unique TCR beta chains, and some 10 million of these were shared. Sequenced by immunoSEQ multiplex PCR; TCRdb stores in-frame clones only, minus some. Clone size and V and J calls were adopted from that table, with D and trimming inferred from the DNA. The sample includes about 210,000 clones, approximately 79% of them seen just once.

The chain links TRBV28 to TRBJ1-1; TRBD1 is a possible D gene (5 bases). The sequence was collected from a male donor in good health and CMV-seronegative. Sequencing was carried out using PBMCs. CDR3 residues: CASTPITRGLNTEAFF. The CDR3 region has the DNA TGTGCCAGCACCCCAATTACCCGGGGGTTAAACACTGAAGCTTTCTTT. The complete variable domain, with remaining parts taken from reference TRBV28 and TRBJ1-1, reads DVKVTQSSRYLVKRTGEKVFLECVQDMDHENMFWYRQDPGLGLRLIYFSYDVKMKEKGDIPEGYSVSREKKERFSLILESASTNQTSMYLCASTPITRGLNTEAFFGQGTRLTVV.